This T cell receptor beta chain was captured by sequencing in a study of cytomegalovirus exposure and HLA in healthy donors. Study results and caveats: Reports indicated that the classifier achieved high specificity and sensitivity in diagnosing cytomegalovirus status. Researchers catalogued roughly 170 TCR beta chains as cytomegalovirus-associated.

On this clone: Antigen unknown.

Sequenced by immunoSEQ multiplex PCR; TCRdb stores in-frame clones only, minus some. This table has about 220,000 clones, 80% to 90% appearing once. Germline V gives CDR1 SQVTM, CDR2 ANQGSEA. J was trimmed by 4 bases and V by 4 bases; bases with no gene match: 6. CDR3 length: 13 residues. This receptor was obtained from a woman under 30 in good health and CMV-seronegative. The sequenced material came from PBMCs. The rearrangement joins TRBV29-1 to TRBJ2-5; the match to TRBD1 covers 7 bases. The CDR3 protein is CSVVSHRGETQYF. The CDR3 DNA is TGCAGCGTTGTCTCCCACAGGGGAGAGACCCAGTACTTC. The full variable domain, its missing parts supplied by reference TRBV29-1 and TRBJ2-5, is SAVISQKPSRDICQRGTSLTIQCQVDSQVTMMFWYRQQPGQSLTLIATANQGSEATYESGFVIDKFPISRPNLTFSTLTVSNMSPEDSSIYLCSVVSHRGETQYFGPGTRLLVL.